What follows are 18 T cell receptor beta chains derived from one specimen sequenced in a study of beta chain features in type 1 diabetes (dated by TCRdb to the late 2010s). The library was built by means of the immunoSEQ multiplex PCR assay. The entire isolated RNA was reverse transcribed using the High Capacity cDNA Reverse Transcription Kit, and thus expressed TCRB transcripts were sequenced. The immuneACCESS repertoire file appears here via TCRdb, limited to in-frame rearrangements. These files lack a portion of the clones; in checked studies, under half of the deficit traces to unresolved V genes, and the cause of the others is not known. This sample comprises 810,000 or so clones, about 17% of them detected only once. 0.02% to 0.025% of the sample goes to the ten largest clones. The sequencing input was naive CD4+ T cells from blood. The cell subset or site label, read with the paper, signifies: true naive CD4+ T cells. These receptors were collected from a woman between 18 and 30 years old in good health.

This clone occurred a few times. The genes are TRBV27 and TRBJ2-7; D unresolved. V shed 0 bases and J shed 0 bases, with 6 bases lying between them. Germline V gene lookup returns CDR1 MNHEY and CDR2 SMNVEV (reference sequence). This CDR3 comprises 14 residues. CDR3 loop: CASSLSDPSYEQYF. The CDR3 DNA is TGTGCCAGCAGTTTATCTGACCCCTCCTACGAGCAGTACTTC.

Details on this clone: The same CDR3 also results from other DNA sequences found in this sample. The chain is built from TRBV28 and TRBJ1-1; TRBD1 is a possible D gene (5 bases). The V gene's germline CDR1 is MDHEN and CDR2 SYDVKM. Trimming left V 3 bases short and J 0 bases short, with 5 bases between. This CDR3 has 13 amino acids. The DNA of the CDR3 is TGTGCCAGCAGTTTGACAGTGAACACTGAAGCTTTCTTT. The encoded protein is CASSLTVNTEAFF. The whole variable domain, filled in from reference TRBV28 and TRBJ1-1, reads DVKVTQSSRYLVKRTGEKVFLECVQDMDHENMFWYRQDPGLGLRLIYFSYDVKMKEKGDIPEGYSVSREKKERFSLILESASTNQTSMYLCASSLTVNTEAFFGQGTRLTVV.

The chain carries TRBV13 and TRBJ2-3; D not certain. V lost 1 base and J lost 3, with 17 bases in between. The CDR3 is 17 amino acids. The germline gives CDR1 PRHDT, CDR2 FYEKMQ (reference sequence). CDR3 sequence (DNA): TGTGCCAGCAGCTTAGCGCAGACCAGCTTAGAGACAGATACGCAGTATTTT. This gives the protein CASSLAQTSLETDTQYF.

CDR3 amino acids: CASSPETPLGPQHF. The CDR3 DNA reads as TGTGCCAGCTCACCAGAGACACCTTTGGGGCCCCAGCATTTT. The rearrangement uses TRBV18 and TRBJ1-5; D is unclear. CDR1 and CDR2 (germline): KGHSH, LQKENI. The V end was cut by 2 bases, the J end by 9 bases, with 14 bases between. The length of the CDR3 is 14 residues.

Only a few counts were recorded for this clone. This sequence joins TRBV18 and TRBJ2-3; 8 bases are shared with TRBD2. The J segment lost 4 bases and the V segment lost 3 bases, leaving 12 bases of the junction unmatched. The CDR3 spans 17 residues. Germline CDR1 reads KGHSH; CDR2 reads LQKENI. The chain's CDR3 is CASSPAVGTRSADTQYF. Here the CDR3 DNA reads TGTGCCAGCTCACCCGCCGTGGGGACTAGATCCGCAGATACGCAGTATTTT.

This clone was detected only a few times. The V call is TRBV7-8, the J call TRBJ2-7; 11 bases fit TRBD2. With V trimmed by 6 bases and J by 3 bases, 7 bases remained unmatched. The CDR3 is 15 amino acids. CDR1 and CDR2 from the germline V gene are SGHVS and FQNEAQ. The CDR3: CASSRGTSGLYEQYF. The CDR3, as DNA: TGTGCCAGCAGTCGAGGGACTAGCGGTCTCTACGAGCAGTACTTC.

The chain combines TRBV7-2 with TRBJ2-5, with D possibly TRBD2 on 6 matching bases. CDR1 SGHTA and CDR2 FQGNSA come from the germline V gene. Trimming removed 7 bases from V and 5 bases from J, with 17 bases in between. This CDR3 region has 14 residues. The CDR3 loop reads CASNHRTGRETQYF. The CDR3 DNA follows: TGTGCCAGCAATCACCGGACGGGGAGGGAGACCCAGTACTTC.

The gene calls are TRBV5-1 and TRBJ1-5; 8 nucleotides match TRBD1. Germline V gene lookup returns CDR1 SGHRS and CDR2 YFSETQ. J lost 0 bases, V lost 4 bases, and 3 bases had no gene match. The CDR3 length is 15 residues. This CDR3 is CASSRTGNSNQPQHF. The CDR3 DNA follows: TGCGCCAGCAGCAGGACAGGGAATAGCAATCAGCCCCAGCATTTT. The whole variable domain, filled in from reference TRBV5-1 and TRBJ1-5, reads KAGVTQTPRYLIKTRGQQVTLSCSPISGHRSVSWYQQTPGQGLQFLFEYFSETQRNKGNFPGRFSGRQFSNSRSEMNVSTLELGDSALYLCASSRTGNSNQPQHFGDGTRLSIL.

The chain carries TRBV6-1 and TRBJ2-5; D perhaps matches TRBD2 (5 bases). V was trimmed by 2 bases and J by 3 bases, leaving 7 bases between them. The germline CDR1 and CDR2 sequences are MNHNS and SASEGT. The CDR3 has 13 residues. CDR3 amino acids: CASSEMREETQYF. CDR3 nucleotide sequence: TGTGCCAGCAGTGAAATGCGGGAAGAGACCCAGTACTTC.

This clone was observed a handful of times. The rearrangement uses TRBV7-2 and TRBJ1-2; 8 nucleotides line up with TRBD1. Germline V lookup: CDR1 SGHTA, CDR2 FQGNSA. The CDR3 spans 12 residues. After removal of 6 bases from V and 5 bases from J, the junction contained 2 bases not matched to a gene. The CDR3 reads CASRDREYGYTF. DNA for the CDR3: TGTGCCAGCAGGGACAGGGAATATGGCTACACCTTC.

This clone came up a few times. This chain uses TRBV6-1 with TRBJ1-2; D gene unclear. CDR1 is MNHNS, CDR2 SASEGT, per germline. The CDR3 runs 14 residues. V dropped 1 base and J dropped 2 bases, with 8 bases sitting between them. The CDR3 here is CASSEGGENYGYTF. In nucleotides, the CDR3 is TGTGCCAGCAGTGAAGGTGGGGAGAACTATGGCTACACCTTC.

The chain couples TRBV9 to TRBJ2-7; no firm D call. V was pared by 4 bases and J by 0 bases, with 11 bases between. In germline, CDR1 is SGDLS, CDR2 YYNGEE. The CDR3 contains 14 residues. The CDR3 is CASSTTASSYEQYF. The DNA of the CDR3 is TGTGCCAGCAGCACAACAGCAAGCTCCTACGAGCAGTACTTC. The full variable domain, its missing parts supplied by reference TRBV9 and TRBJ2-7, is DSGVTQTPKHLITATGQRVTLRCSPRSGDLSVYWYQQSLDQGLQFLIQYYNGEERAKGNILERFSAQQFPDLHSELNLSSLELGDSALYFCASSTTASSYEQYFGPGTRLTVT.

The rearrangement links TRBV5-4 to TRBJ1-6; D uncertain. This CDR3 region has 14 residues. V lost 1 base to trimming and J lost 13 bases, with 15 bases between them. CDR1 is SGHNT, CDR2 YYREEE, per germline (reference sequence). CDR3 sequence reads: CASSLFEVPRPLHF. Here the CDR3 DNA reads TGTGCCAGCAGCTTGTTTGAGGTACCCCGGCCCCTCCACTTT. The full variable domain, with the rest looked up from reference TRBV5-4 and TRBJ1-6, is ETGVTQSPTHLIKTRGQQVTLRCSSQSGHNTVSWYQQALGQGPQFIFQYYREEENGRGNFPPRFSGLQFPNYSSELNVNALELDDSALYLCASSLFEVPRPLHFGNGTRLTVT.

CDR3 DNA: TGTGCCAGCAGCTTAAGGGGCGGGCTAGCGGGAAGAGATACGCAGTATTTT. Translated: CASSLRGGLAGRDTQYF. The chain recombines TRBV7-3 with TRBJ2-3; 9 bases fit TRBD2. CDR1 is SGHTA, CDR2 FQGTGA, per germline. The trim removed 1 base at V and 5 bases at J, leaving 10 bases unmatched. The CDR3 is made up of 17 amino acids.

The chain is built from TRBV11-3 and TRBJ2-7, with no clear D. Trimming removed 6 bases from V and 2 bases from J, with 23 bases in between. CDR3 length: 17 residues. Germline V gene data show CDR1 as SGHNT and CDR2 as YENEEA. The CDR3 bases are TGTGCCAGCAGAAACAAGGCACCCGGTTTGGGCCCCTACGAGCAGTACTTC. Translating it yields CASRNKAPGLGPYEQYF.

This clone was detected only a few times. The chain links TRBV11-2 to TRBJ2-1; D gene uncertain. The CDR3 covers 15 residues. CDR1 is SGHAT and CDR2 is FQNNGV in the germline V gene. Trimming took off 2 bases at V and 2 bases at J, with 10 bases between the two ends. In nucleotides, the CDR3 is TGTGCCAGCAGCTTATTAGGTGGGGCCTACAATGAGCAGTTCTTC. Residues: CASSLLGGAYNEQFF.

This clone was seen a handful of times. The rearrangement joins TRBV6-1 to TRBJ2-1; D gene ambiguous. V was shortened by 2 bases and J by 4 bases, with 15 bases between the two germline ends. The CDR3 contains 16 residues. Germline loops: CDR1 MNHNS, CDR2 SASEGT. The CDR3 region has the DNA TGTGCCAGCAGTGAACCTTCGCTTACTGGGTACAATGAGCAGTTCTTC. It translates to CASSEPSLTGYNEQFF.

This clone appeared a few times. J is TRBJ2-1 and V is TRBV5-1; tentatively, D is TRBD2 (5 bases). The germline CDR1 and CDR2 sequences are SGHRS and YFSETQ. The CDR3 has 14 amino acids. V shed 1 base and J shed 10 bases, with 15 bases lying between them. The CDR3 spells CASSLTAGVGEQFF. The CDR3 DNA reads TGCGCCAGCAGCTTGACGGCCGGGGTCGGGGAGCAGTTCTTC.